This entry lists 18 T cell receptor beta chains sequenced from one sample in a study of multiple sclerosis patients with progressive multifocal leukoencephalopathy. Stated time point: time of PML onset. The method was immunoSEQ multiplex PCR; TCRdb's version includes in-frame clones alone and lacks a portion of them. Of fewer than 40,000 clones listed, approximately 86% are singletons. The material sequenced was PBMCs, taken from a patient treated with natalizumab. The receptors stem from a woman in her 40s with progressive multifocal leukoencephalopathy.

The chain links TRBV7-6 to TRBJ1-4; no clear D. The CDR3 runs to 14 residues. The germline CDR1 and CDR2 sequences are SGHVS and FNYEAQ. Trimming cost V 2 bases and J 0 bases, with 4 bases left between them. Here the CDR3 DNA reads TGTGCCAGCAGCTTAAGGTCAACTAATGAAAAACTGTTTTTT. Translation: CASSLRSTNEKLFF.

The chain couples TRBV4-3 to TRBJ2-5, with 9 bases that match TRBD2. The ends lost 1 base at V and 4 bases at J; junction bases unmatched: 4. Germline-derived CDR1 and CDR2 are LGHNA and YSLEER. This CDR3 region has 15 residues. The chain's CDR3 is CASSQGRTSAETQYF. The CDR3 region has the DNA TGCGCCAGCAGCCAAGGGAGGACTAGCGCAGAGACCCAGTACTTC.

In nucleotides, the CDR3 is TGTGCCAGCTCAGCTGGGGGAGGAGACATTCAGTACTTC. This gives the protein CASSAGGGDIQYF. The V and J genes are TRBV18 and TRBJ2-4; D might be TRBD2 (6 bases). The germline V and J ends were trimmed by 5 bases and 8 bases, with 13 bases remaining between them. The germline V gene has CDR1 KGHSH and CDR2 LQKENI. This CDR3 contains 13 residues.

This sequence joins TRBV7-2 and TRBJ2-5, with 7 bases lining up with TRBD2. CDR1 SGHTA and CDR2 FQGNSA come from the germline V gene. Trimming cost V 3 bases and J 2 bases; bases outside gene matches: 3. The CDR3 loop spans 14 amino acids. CDR3 residues: CASSLSGAQETQYF. DNA for the CDR3: TGTGCCAGCAGCTTGAGCGGGGCACAAGAGACCCAGTACTTC.

CDR3 in amino acids: CASSQEVALRGYTF. CDR3 nucleotide sequence: TGTGCCAGCAGCCAAGAGGTGGCTCTGCGAGGCTACACCTTC. This rearrangement joins TRBV4-2 to TRBJ1-2; D not certain. CDR3 length: 14 residues. The germline gives CDR1 LGHNA, CDR2 YNFKEQ. V was trimmed by 0 bases and J by 8 bases, leaving 13 bases between them.

The V and J genes are TRBV19 and TRBJ1-4; D might be TRBD1 (6 bases). Germline V gives CDR1 LNHDA, CDR2 SQIVND (reference sequence). The CDR3 is 15 residues long. The V end was cut by 5 bases, the J end by 3 bases, with 13 bases between. The CDR3 DNA reads as TGTGCCAGTAGTCTCCGGGGGGCACCTAATGAAAAACTGTTTTTT. This gives the protein CASSLRGAPNEKLFF.

The chain links TRBV6-1 to TRBJ2-6; tentative D call: TRBD1 (8 bases). Germline V CDR1 and CDR2: MNHNS, SASEGT. Trimming stripped 4 bases from V and 2 bases from J, with 18 bases between. This CDR3 is 18 amino acids long. CDR3 coding DNA: TGTGCCAGCAGTGGGGGACTAACAGGGGGTGCTGGGGCCAACGTCCTGACTTTC. It specifies CASSGGLTGGAGANVLTF.

CDR3 nucleotides: TGTGCCAGCAGCGAGCCCCGTCCTAATCCGGGACACCGAGAGGATACGCAGTATTTT. Amino acids: CASSEPRPNPGHREDTQYF. J is TRBJ2-3 and V is TRBV9, with D possibly being TRBD1 (6 bases). From germline, CDR1 is SGDLS and CDR2 YYNGEE. CDR3 length: 19 residues. The V gene lost 3 bases and the J gene lost 6 bases, with 29 bases spanning the gap.

This chain joins TRBV27 and TRBJ1-3; D unclear. Germline values: CDR1 MNHEY, CDR2 SMNVEV (reference sequence). The V gene lost 6 bases and the J gene lost 1 base, with 13 bases spanning the gap. The CDR3 has 15 residues. CDR3: CASRKTLLSGNTIYF. The CDR3, as DNA: TGTGCCAGCAGGAAGACACTTCTTTCTGGAAACACCATATATTTT.

The table lists this clone with a count of one. This chain joins TRBV5-1 and TRBJ1-3, with D uncertain. The V and J ends lost 5 bases and 0 bases respectively, with 12 bases between them. CDR1 and CDR2 (germline): SGHRS, YFSETQ. CDR3 length: 15 amino acids. In DNA form, the CDR3 reads TGCGCCAGCAGAGGCGGGCTACACTCTGGAAACACCATATATTTT. This sequence encodes CASRGGLHSGNTIYF.

This clone was detected only once. The chain couples TRBV19 to TRBJ1-1; 7 bases line up with TRBD1. V shed 4 bases, J shed 2 bases, and the junction held 7 bases outside the gene matches. Per the germline V gene, CDR1 is LNHDA and CDR2 is SQIVND (reference sequence). The length of the CDR3 is 15 residues. The CDR3 region is CASSTLTGPNTEAFF. In nucleotides, the CDR3 is TGTGCCAGTAGTACTTTGACAGGGCCTAACACTGAAGCTTTCTTT.

The J gene is TRBJ2-3, the V gene TRBV4-3, with 7 bases identical to TRBD1. Germline V lookup: CDR1 LGHNA, CDR2 YSLEER. V gave up 1 base and J gave up 2 bases; unmatched junction bases: 6. The length of the CDR3 is 16 residues. This CDR3 is CASSQGGTGVTDTQYF. The CDR3 DNA reads TGCGCCAGCAGCCAAGGTGGAACAGGGGTCACAGATACGCAGTATTTT.

The chain's CDR3 is CASSSGTGKTEAFF. Written as DNA, the CDR3 is TGTGCCAGCAGCTCAGGGACAGGGAAAACTGAAGCTTTCTTT. The chain is built from TRBV11-3 and TRBJ1-1; TRBD1 aligns across 9 bases. The CDR3 extends over 14 amino acids. Trimming removed 4 bases from V and 5 bases from J; junction bases left unmatched: 5. Per the germline V gene, CDR1 is SGHNT and CDR2 is YENEEA. Full variable domain (rest looked up from reference TRBV11-3 and TRBJ1-1): EAGVVQSPRYKIIEKKQPVAFWCNPISGHNTLYWYLQNLGQGPELLIRYENEEAVDDSQLPKDRFSAERLKGVDSTLKIQPAELGDSAVYLCASSSGTGKTEAFFGQGTRLTVV.

The chain recombines TRBV15 with TRBJ1-5; unclear D gene. Germline CDR1 and CDR2: LNHNV and YYDKDF (reference sequence). Deletions cut 1 base from V and 2 bases from J, with 9 bases between. The length of the CDR3 is 15 residues. As DNA, the CDR3 is TGTGCCACCAGCAGAGTTAAGGCAGGCAATCAGCCCCAGCATTTT. Amino acids: CATSRVKAGNQPQHF.

The count of this clone is one. The chain couples TRBV27 to TRBJ1-5; 9 nucleotides align to TRBD1. Germline values: CDR1 MNHEY, CDR2 SMNVEV (reference sequence). After removal of 4 bases from V and 3 bases from J, the junction contained 10 bases not matched to a gene. This CDR3 is 17 amino acids long. The CDR3 here is CASSSTTGTGLNQPQHF. The CDR3 coding sequence is TGTGCCAGCAGTTCAACTACCGGGACAGGGCTCAATCAGCCCCAGCATTTT.

This sequence joins TRBV5-6 and TRBJ1-5; no reliable D call. The length of the CDR3 is 14 residues. Germline V CDR1 and CDR2: SGHDT, YYEEEE. Trimming removed 6 bases from V and 0 bases from J, with 10 bases in between. CDR3 sequence (DNA): TGTGCCAGCAAGACCCGGCATAGCAATCAGCCCCAGCATTTT. This encodes CASKTRHSNQPQHF.

This clone was detected only a few times. The chain uses TRBV6-5 and TRBJ1-4, with D unclear. The CDR3 is 14 residues long. Germline loops: CDR1 MNHEY, CDR2 SVGAGI. The ends were cut back, 6 bases at V and 5 bases at J, with 13 bases in the middle. CDR3 DNA: TGTGCCAGCAGACCGCTCCGGAGGAATGAAAAACTGTTTTTT. This sequence encodes CASRPLRRNEKLFF.

This chain connects TRBV9 to TRBJ2-1; D not resolved. With 4 bases removed from V and 7 bases from J, the gap between germline ends came to 12 bases. This CDR3 contains 13 residues. CDR1 and CDR2 (germline): SGDLS, YYNGEE. CDR3 sequence (DNA): TGTGCCAGCAGCAGGGCACCCCTGAATGAGCAGTTCTTC. It yields the protein CASSRAPLNEQFF.